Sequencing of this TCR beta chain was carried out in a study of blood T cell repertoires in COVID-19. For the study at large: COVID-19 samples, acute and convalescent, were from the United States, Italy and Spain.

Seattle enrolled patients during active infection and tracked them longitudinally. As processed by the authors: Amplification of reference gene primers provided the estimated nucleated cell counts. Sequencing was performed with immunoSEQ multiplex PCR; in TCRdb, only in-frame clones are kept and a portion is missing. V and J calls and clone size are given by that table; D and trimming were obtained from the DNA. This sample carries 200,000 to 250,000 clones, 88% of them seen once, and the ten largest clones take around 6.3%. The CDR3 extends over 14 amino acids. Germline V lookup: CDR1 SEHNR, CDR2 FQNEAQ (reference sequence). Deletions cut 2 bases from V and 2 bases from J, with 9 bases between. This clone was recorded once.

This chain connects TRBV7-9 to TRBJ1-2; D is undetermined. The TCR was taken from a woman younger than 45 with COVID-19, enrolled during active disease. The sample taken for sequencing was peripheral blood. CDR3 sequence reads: CASSLFTENYGYTF. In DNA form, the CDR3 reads TGTGCCAGCAGCTTATTTACAGAGAACTATGGCTACACCTTC. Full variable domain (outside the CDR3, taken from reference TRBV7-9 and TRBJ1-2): DTGVSQNPRHKITKRGQNVTFRCDPISEHNRLYWYRQTLGQGPEFLTYFQNEAQLEKSRLLSDRFSAERPKGSFSTLEIQRTEQGDSAMYLCASSLFTENYGYTFGSGTRLTVV.